The 10 T cell receptor beta chains below all came from one sample that was sequenced in a study of blood T cell repertoires in COVID-19. The protocol was immunoSEQ multiplex PCR, while the TCRdb copy is restricted to in-frame clones and leaves out a portion. The table lists about 480,000 clones, over 75% of them singletons. The sequenced sample consisted of PBMCs or T cells enriched from blood (not recorded which). These receptor sequences come from a woman aged 35 to 49 who had recovered from COVID-19.

This chain links TRBV5-1 with TRBJ2-5; D gene unclear. The CDR3 is 16 residues long. Trimming removed 5 bases at V and 2 bases at J, with 19 bases between. CDR1 and CDR2 from the germline V gene are SGHRS and YFSETQ. The CDR3 coding sequence is TGCGCCAGCAGATTTAACCCGTCGACTGGGCAAGAGACCCAGTACTTC. Protein sequence: CASRFNPSTGQETQYF. Looking up the rest from reference TRBV5-1 and TRBJ2-5 gives the full variable domain: KAGVTQTPRYLIKTRGQQVTLSCSPISGHRSVSWYQQTPGQGLQFLFEYFSETQRNKGNFPGRFSGRQFSNSRSEMNVSTLELGDSALYLCASRFNPSTGQETQYFGPGTRLLVL.

V gene TRBV3-1 (or the pseudogene TRBV3-2) combines with J gene TRBJ2-5; 8 positions match TRBD2. V was clipped by 4 bases and J by 9 bases; unmatched bases: 7. The germline V gene has CDR1 LGHDT and CDR2 YNNKEL (reference sequence). The CDR3 totals 13 residues. CDR3 region: CASSPGTSGAQYF. The CDR3 DNA follows: TGTGCCAGCAGCCCCGGGACTAGTGGGGCCCAGTACTTC.

The gene calls are TRBV27 and TRBJ1-3; no clear D. The CDR3 runs 16 residues. Per germline, CDR1 MNHEY and CDR2 SMNVEV (reference sequence). Trimming took off 6 bases at V and 0 bases at J, with 15 bases between the two ends. Here the CDR3 DNA reads TGTGCCAGCAGCCCCCGAAGCGGCCTCTCTGGAAACACCATATATTTT. Amino acid sequence: CASSPRSGLSGNTIYF.

V gene TRBV7-2 combines with J gene TRBJ2-1, with D hard to call. Germline V gene sequence: CDR1 SGHTA, CDR2 FQGNSA. Trimming stripped 5 bases from V and 7 bases from J, with 18 bases between. The CDR3 has 15 amino acids. CDR3 bases: TGTGCCAGCAGCCTACTGCCCTCAAGCCAAAATGAGCAGTTCTTC. It codes for CASSLLPSSQNEQFF.

For the CDR3, the DNA is TGTGCCAGCAGCTTTCAGGGGTTTGAAGCTTTCTTT. Encoded protein: CASSFQGFEAFF. The J gene is TRBJ1-1, the V gene TRBV7-8, with a tentative D call TRBD1 (6 bases). The V gene lost 3 bases and the J gene lost 7 bases, with 9 bases spanning the gap. The CDR3 covers 12 residues. Looked up from germline, CDR1 is SGHVS and CDR2 is FQNEAQ.

The rearrangement joins TRBV11-2 to TRBJ2-3, with D unclear. The CDR3 extends over 12 amino acids. Trimming stripped 5 bases from V and 7 bases from J, with 10 bases between. Per the germline V gene, CDR1 is SGHAT and CDR2 is FQNNGV. The chain's CDR3 is CASSPKQYTQYF. CDR3 nucleotide sequence: TGTGCCAGCAGCCCTAAGCAATATACGCAGTATTTT.

This clone was observed a single time. This chain connects TRBV24-1 to TRBJ2-5, with D possibly being TRBD1 (6 bases). Germline assignment: CDR1 KGHDR and CDR2 SFDVKD. The V end lost 4 bases, the J end lost 4 bases, and 12 bases lay between the germline ends. The CDR3 has 14 amino acids. The CDR3 here is CATSDRDMRETQYF. The CDR3 DNA reads TGTGCCACCAGTGACCGGGACATGCGAGAGACCCAGTACTTC.

The rearrangement joins TRBV2 to TRBJ2-2; no definite D call. The V and J ends lost 2 bases and 2 bases respectively, with 6 bases between them. Germline V CDR1 and CDR2: SNHLY, FYNNEI. There are 14 residues in the CDR3. CDR3 sequence (DNA): TGTGCCAGCAGTGAACTGCGAAACACCGGGGAGCTGTTTTTT. Its translation: CASSELRNTGELFF. Complete variable domain (other parts from reference TRBV2 and TRBJ2-2): EPEVTQTPSHQVTQMGQEVILRCVPISNHLYFYWYRQILGQKVEFLVSFYNNEISEKSEIFDDQFSVERPDGSNFTLKIRSTKLEDSAMYFCASSELRNTGELFFGEGSRLTVL.

This clone came up once. The chain employs TRBV5-4 and TRBJ2-2, with D possibly being TRBD2 (6 bases). There are 16 residues in the CDR3. Germline CDR1 SGHNT, CDR2 YYREEE (reference sequence). V was trimmed by 2 bases and J by 4 bases, leaving 15 bases between them. In nucleotides, the CDR3 is TGTGCCAGCAGCTTAGGAATAGCGGCCGTCACCGGGGAGCTGTTTTTT. It yields the protein CASSLGIAAVTGELFF.

The chain couples TRBV7-2 to TRBJ1-1; D is undetermined. V was trimmed by 4 bases and J by 5 bases, leaving 14 bases between them. Germline lookup yields CDR1 SGHTA and CDR2 FQGNSA. The CDR3 is made up of 14 amino acids. The DNA of the CDR3 is TGTGCCAGCAGCTCTTTAAAAGGAGGAACTGAAGCTTTCTTT. Translation: CASSSLKGGTEAFF.